These T cell receptor beta chains were read from a single sample in a study of T cell responses to AZD1222 COVID-19 vaccine. Method: immunoSEQ multiplex PCR; TCRdb's copy keeps in-frame clones and lacks some. Of around 130,000 clones detected, 75% to 90% appear once; the ten largest clones hold 9% to 9.5%. Source: peripheral blood, taken on day 0 of AZD1222 vaccination. The receptor set was obtained from an adult in good health. Each CDR3 is given with its conserved first and last residue. The order of the fields is CDR3 DNA, CDR3 protein, clone size, D gene, J gene, V gene. The D gene is left open where the match is weak. Clone size is shown for a subset of rows, as once, few, many or a class of expanded clone.

DNA: TGTGCCAGTAGCCTACAGGGTCCAGCTTTCTTT; CDR3: CASSLQGPAFF; size: -; D: -; J: TRBJ1-1; V: TRBV19
DNA: TGTGCCAGCAGCTCGACAGTGAACACTGAAGCTTTCTTT; CDR3: CASSSTVNTEAFF; size: -; D: -; J: TRBJ1-1; V: TRBV5-4
DNA: TGTGCCAGCAGGGACAGATCATTCAGCACAGATACGCAGTATTTT; CDR3: CASRDRSFSTDTQYF; size: -; D: -; J: TRBJ2-3; V: TRBV2
DNA: TGCAGCGTTTCGGTTAACACCGGGGAGCTGTTTTTT; CDR3: CSVSVNTGELFF; size: many; D: -; J: TRBJ2-2; V: TRBV29-1
DNA: TGCGCCAGCAGCTTGGATGTAGGGGGTCAGCCCCAGCATTTT; CDR3: CASSLDVGGQPQHF; size: -; D: -; J: TRBJ1-5; V: TRBV5-1
DNA: TGTGCCAGCAGTTCTACCCAGGGGGGGGCCCAGCATTTT; CDR3: CASSSTQGGAQHF; size: -; D: TRBD1; J: TRBJ1-5; V: TRBV12-3/TRBV12-4
DNA: TGTGCCAGCAGCTTAGGTGCGGGGAGCTCCACAGATACGCAGTATTTT; CDR3: CASSLGAGSSTDTQYF; size: -; D: -; J: TRBJ2-3; V: TRBV13
DNA: TGTGCCAGCAGTTCAATCGGACTAGCGCTCTACAATGAGCAGTTCTTC; CDR3: CASSSIGLALYNEQFF; size: once; D: TRBD2; J: TRBJ2-1; V: TRBV27
DNA: TGCGCCAGCAGCTTTGGACAGACTTCGAACACCGGGGAGCTGTTTTTT; CDR3: CASSFGQTSNTGELFF; size: -; D: -; J: TRBJ2-2; V: TRBV5-1
DNA: TGTGCCAGCAGTGAATACGATGGTAGGGCCGGAACGGCAGCTTTCTTT; CDR3: CASSEYDGRAGTAAFF; size: -; D: -; J: TRBJ1-1; V: TRBV2
DNA: TGTGCCAGCGGGAAGGGGACCTACGAGCAGTACTTC; CDR3: CASGKGTYEQYF; size: -; D: -; J: TRBJ2-7; V: TRBV11-1
DNA: TGTGCCAGCAGTTACCGTTGGACAGGGGACACCCGAGACCAGTACTTC; CDR3: CASSYRWTGDTRDQYF; size: -; D: TRBD1; J: TRBJ2-5; V: TRBV6-5
DNA: TGTGCCAGCAGCCCTATCAGGGACAACTACGAGCAGTACTTC; CDR3: CASSPIRDNYEQYF; size: -; D: -; J: TRBJ2-7; V: TRBV2
DNA: TGCGCCAGCAGCCCTGACTGGGGCTACACCTTC; CDR3: CASSPDWGYTF; size: -; D: -; J: TRBJ1-2; V: TRBV4-3
DNA: TGTGCCAGCAGCCTGACAGGGATGAATTCACCCCTCCACTTT; CDR3: CASSLTGMNSPLHF; size: -; D: TRBD1; J: TRBJ1-6; V: TRBV6-4
DNA: TGCGCCAGCAGCTCAGGGGGCTACGAGCAGTACTTC; CDR3: CASSSGGYEQYF; size: -; D: TRBD1; J: TRBJ2-7; V: TRBV5-1
DNA: TGTGCCAGCTCACTAGACAGGGCCACCGGGGAGCTGTTTTTT; CDR3: CASSLDRATGELFF; size: -; D: TRBD1; J: TRBJ2-2; V: TRBV18
DNA: TGTGCCAGCACAGGCCGGACTACGGGCGAGCAGTACTTC; CDR3: CASTGRTTGEQYF; size: -; D: -; J: TRBJ2-7; V: TRBV2
DNA: TGTGCCAGCAGTGACAGGTGGGGCAGTTCACCCCTCCACTTT; CDR3: CASSDRWGSSPLHF; size: -; D: -; J: TRBJ1-6; V: TRBV6-1
DNA: TGTGCCAGCACGAGGGCCGGGTACGAGCAGTACTTC; CDR3: CASTRAGYEQYF; size: few; D: -; J: TRBJ2-7; V: TRBV12-3/TRBV12-4
DNA: TGTGCCAGCAAACTAGGCTCGGATTCACCCCTCCACTTT; CDR3: CASKLGSDSPLHF; size: once; D: -; J: TRBJ1-6; V: TRBV2
DNA: TGTGCCAGCATAGGTACAGGGGATTATCAGCCCCAGCATTTT; CDR3: CASIGTGDYQPQHF; size: -; D: TRBD1; J: TRBJ1-5; V: TRBV2
DNA: TGCGCCAGCAGCTTGGAATCGGCAGATAATTCACCCCTCCACTTT; CDR3: CASSLESADNSPLHF; size: once; D: -; J: TRBJ1-6; V: TRBV5-1
DNA: TGCGCCAGCAGCCAAGTTCGGGGGCTGGATACGCAGTATTTT; CDR3: CASSQVRGLDTQYF; size: -; D: -; J: TRBJ2-3; V: TRBV4-1
DNA: TGTGCCAGTAGTATCGGCGGGGCGCGGGGGGAAGGAAACACCATATATTTT; CDR3: CASSIGGARGEGNTIYF; size: -; D: -; J: TRBJ1-3; V: TRBV19
DNA: TGTGCCACCAGTGAAGGACAGGGGGCTGAAAAACTGTTTTTT; CDR3: CATSEGQGAEKLFF; size: -; D: TRBD1; J: TRBJ1-4; V: TRBV24-1
DNA: TGCGCCAGCAGCTTGTTCACTAGCGGGGGAAATGAGCAGTTCTTC; CDR3: CASSLFTSGGNEQFF; size: once; D: TRBD2; J: TRBJ2-1; V: TRBV5-1
DNA: TGTGCCAGTTGCCTCTCAGGGGGCGGAAAACTGTTTTTT; CDR3: CASCLSGGGKLFF; size: -; D: TRBD1; J: TRBJ1-4; V: TRBV19
DNA: TGTGCCAGCAGCTTAACATCGGGGACGAGAGAGCAGTTCTTC; CDR3: CASSLTSGTREQFF; size: -; D: -; J: TRBJ2-1; V: TRBV7-3
DNA: TGTGCCAGCTCACCTAGGATGGGGGAGAACAATGAGCAGTTCTTC; CDR3: CASSPRMGENNEQFF; size: -; D: -; J: TRBJ2-1; V: TRBV18
DNA: TGTGCCAGCAGCGACTCCTACGAGCAGTACTTC; CDR3: CASSDSYEQYF; size: once; D: -; J: TRBJ2-7; V: TRBV6-5
DNA: TGTGCCAGCAGTGATGGGACTAGCGGGGGGGTCGAGCAGTACTTC; CDR3: CASSDGTSGGVEQYF; size: -; D: TRBD2; J: TRBJ2-7; V: TRBV2
DNA: TGTGCCACCAGTGGGGGTAACTATGGCTACACCTTC; CDR3: CATSGGNYGYTF; size: -; D: -; J: TRBJ1-2; V: TRBV24-1
DNA: TGTGCCAGTATGCGGGGCCCTCTCAGGGGGCCTCGCTCTGGAAACACCATATATTTT; CDR3: CASMRGPLRGPRSGNTIYF; size: -; D: TRBD1; J: TRBJ1-3; V: TRBV19
DNA: TGCAGCGTTGTTCGTACCCCGGGAGACGGCTACACCTTC; CDR3: CSVVRTPGDGYTF; size: -; D: -; J: TRBJ1-2; V: TRBV29-1
DNA: TGCGCCAGCAGCCAAGAAAGCGGGCAGCCCCAGCATTTT; CDR3: CASSQESGQPQHF; size: -; D: -; J: TRBJ1-5; V: TRBV4-3
DNA: TGCGCCAGCAGCCAAGAGGGGACCTCCCTTCAGCCCCAGCATTTT; CDR3: CASSQEGTSLQPQHF; size: -; D: -; J: TRBJ1-5; V: TRBV4-1
DNA: TGCACCAGCAGCCCCCCTCTAGCGGGGGGGGCGGATACGCAGTATTTT; CDR3: CTSSPPLAGGADTQYF; size: -; D: -; J: TRBJ2-3; V: TRBV1
DNA: TGCGCCAGCAGCTTGGATCGGAACACCGGGGAGCTGTTTTTT; CDR3: CASSLDRNTGELFF; size: -; D: -; J: TRBJ2-2; V: TRBV5-1
DNA: TGTGCCAGCAGCCCTTTTAAGGGGACCCCTGGAAACACCATATATTTT; CDR3: CASSPFKGTPGNTIYF; size: -; D: -; J: TRBJ1-3; V: TRBV7-7
DNA: TGTGCCAGCAGCTTAGGGGGTAGTGGGGGCCAGCCCCAGCATTTT; CDR3: CASSLGGSGGQPQHF; size: -; D: -; J: TRBJ1-5; V: TRBV7-2
DNA: TGTGCCAGCAGCTCCGGGACCAACTACGAGCAGTACTTC; CDR3: CASSSGTNYEQYF; size: -; D: -; J: TRBJ2-7; V: TRBV6-5
DNA: TGTGCCAGCAGCCAAGATCGGGATGGCAATCAGCCCCAGCATTTT; CDR3: CASSQDRDGNQPQHF; size: -; D: -; J: TRBJ1-5; V: TRBV4-2
DNA: TGTGCCAGCAGCGTAGTAAGAGGAGGGAATACTAATGAAAAACTGTTTTTT; CDR3: CASSVVRGGNTNEKLFF; size: -; D: -; J: TRBJ1-4; V: TRBV9
DNA: TGTGCCACCAGTGACACCAACGGACAGGGTCAAAATCAGCCCCAGCATTTT; CDR3: CATSDTNGQGQNQPQHF; size: -; D: TRBD1; J: TRBJ1-5; V: TRBV24-1
DNA: TGTGCCAGCAGCCACGGGAGAGGGAGCGATTTGGGCGGCTACACCTTC; CDR3: CASSHGRGSDLGGYTF; size: -; D: -; J: TRBJ1-2; V: TRBV3-1/TRBV3-2
DNA: TGTGCCAGCAGCTTAAACAGGGGCACCGATGGCTACACCTTC; CDR3: CASSLNRGTDGYTF; size: -; D: TRBD1; J: TRBJ1-2; V: TRBV7-3
DNA: TGTGCCAGCAAATCGGGGGGCCCTTACGAGCAGTACTTC; CDR3: CASKSGGPYEQYF; size: -; D: -; J: TRBJ2-7; V: TRBV12-3/TRBV12-4
DNA: TGTGCCATCAGTGGGAGGGTGGGCACAGATACGCAGTATTTT; CDR3: CAISGRVGTDTQYF; size: -; D: -; J: TRBJ2-3; V: TRBV10-3
DNA: TGTGCCAGCAGGCTTCAGGGCTTCAATGAAAAACTGTTTTTT; CDR3: CASRLQGFNEKLFF; size: -; D: -; J: TRBJ1-4; V: TRBV6-5
DNA: TGTGCCAGCAGTTACGGGTGGGGCCCAGATACGCAGTATTTT; CDR3: CASSYGWGPDTQYF; size: -; D: -; J: TRBJ2-3; V: TRBV27
DNA: TGTGCCAGCAGCTCACCGACAGGCAGTAACTATGGCTACACCTTC; CDR3: CASSSPTGSNYGYTF; size: -; D: -; J: TRBJ1-2; V: TRBV5-4
DNA: TGTGCCACCAGTGACCAAGGGCGGTTAAGCTCCTACAATGAGCAGTTCTTC; CDR3: CATSDQGRLSSYNEQFF; size: -; D: -; J: TRBJ2-1; V: TRBV24-1
DNA: TGTGCCAGTCACCCCCCGAACAGGGACCCTAATGAGCAGTTCTTC; CDR3: CASHPPNRDPNEQFF; size: -; D: -; J: TRBJ2-1; V: TRBV6-5
DNA: TGTGCCAGCAGCCTCAGGACAGGGACCTACGAGCAGTACTTC; CDR3: CASSLRTGTYEQYF; size: few; D: TRBD1; J: TRBJ2-7; V: TRBV11-3
DNA: TGTGCCAGCAGCCAATTGGCGGGGGCAGGAAACACCATATATTTT; CDR3: CASSQLAGAGNTIYF; size: -; D: -; J: TRBJ1-3; V: TRBV16
DNA: TGTGCCAGCAGTTATCAGAGGGGTTACAATGAGCAGTTCTTC; CDR3: CASSYQRGYNEQFF; size: -; D: -; J: TRBJ2-1; V: TRBV6-5
DNA: TGTGCCAGCAGCCCCGGTCCCAATTCACCCCTCCACTTT; CDR3: CASSPGPNSPLHF; size: -; D: -; J: TRBJ1-6; V: TRBV3-1/TRBV3-2
DNA: TGTGCCAGCTGTCTAGCGGGGTCGGGCATTCAGTACTTC; CDR3: CASCLAGSGIQYF; size: once; D: TRBD2; J: TRBJ2-4; V: TRBV27